This entry describes one TCR beta chain. This sample is part of a study of blood T cell repertoires in COVID-19. As for the study in general: PBMCs, B-cell-depleted T cells, or T cells provided the cDNA or gDNA that made up the material.

The table came from immunoSEQ multiplex PCR; TCRdb's copy has only in-frame clones and leaves some out. Among almost 400,000 clones, approximately 90% were seen once, and the ten largest hold 0.95% to 1%. V dropped 1 base and J dropped 7; count of bases not matched to a gene: 9. Germline assignment: CDR1 MGHRA and CDR2 YSYEKL. CDR3 length: 17 amino acids. This receptor was taken from a woman aged 25 to 39 with acute COVID-19. The sample consisted of PBMCs or T cells enriched from blood (not recorded which). V gene TRBV4-1 combines with J gene TRBJ2-2, with 10 bases fitting TRBD1. The CDR3 DNA is TGCGCCAGCAGCCAAGGGGCGCGGGACAGGGGTAGCGGGGAGCTGTTTTTT. Translating it yields CASSQGARDRGSGELFF.